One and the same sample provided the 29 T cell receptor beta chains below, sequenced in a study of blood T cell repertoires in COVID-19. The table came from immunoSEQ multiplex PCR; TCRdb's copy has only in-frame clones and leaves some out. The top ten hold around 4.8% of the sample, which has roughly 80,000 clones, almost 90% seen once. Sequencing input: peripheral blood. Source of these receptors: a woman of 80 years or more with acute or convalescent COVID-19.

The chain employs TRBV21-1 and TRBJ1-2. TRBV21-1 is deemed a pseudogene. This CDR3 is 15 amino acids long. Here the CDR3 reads CASRDTPGANYGYTF. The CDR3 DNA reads TGTGCCAGCAGGGACACCCCGGGGGCTAACTATGGCTACACCTTC.

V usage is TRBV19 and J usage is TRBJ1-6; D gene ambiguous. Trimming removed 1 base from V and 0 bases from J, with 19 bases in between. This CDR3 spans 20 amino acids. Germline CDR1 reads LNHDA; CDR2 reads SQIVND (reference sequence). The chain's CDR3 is CASSIGIGREESSYNSPLHF. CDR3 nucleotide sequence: TGTGCCAGTAGTATAGGCATTGGACGGGAGGAGAGCTCCTATAATTCACCCCTCCACTTT.

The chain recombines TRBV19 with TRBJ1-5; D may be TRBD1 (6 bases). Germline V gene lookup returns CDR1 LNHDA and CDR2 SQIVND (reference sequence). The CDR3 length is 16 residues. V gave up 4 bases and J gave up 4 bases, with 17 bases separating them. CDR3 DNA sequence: TGTGCCAGTAGTACCACAGGGTTGGTGAGGAATCAGCCCCAGCATTTT. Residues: CASSTTGLVRNQPQHF.

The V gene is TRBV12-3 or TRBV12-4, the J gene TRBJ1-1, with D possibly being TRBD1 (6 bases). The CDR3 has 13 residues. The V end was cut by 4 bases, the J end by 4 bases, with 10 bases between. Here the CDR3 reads CASSSTGRTEAFF. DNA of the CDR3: TGTGCCAGCAGTTCGACAGGTCGCACTGAAGCTTTCTTT.

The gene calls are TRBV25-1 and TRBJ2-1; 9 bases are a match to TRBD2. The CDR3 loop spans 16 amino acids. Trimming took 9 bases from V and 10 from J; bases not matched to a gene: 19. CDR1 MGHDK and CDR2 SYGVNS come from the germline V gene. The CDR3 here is CASGPVGSGSSREQFF. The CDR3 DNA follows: TGTGCCAGTGGACCCGTGGGTAGCGGGAGCTCGCGGGAGCAGTTCTTC.

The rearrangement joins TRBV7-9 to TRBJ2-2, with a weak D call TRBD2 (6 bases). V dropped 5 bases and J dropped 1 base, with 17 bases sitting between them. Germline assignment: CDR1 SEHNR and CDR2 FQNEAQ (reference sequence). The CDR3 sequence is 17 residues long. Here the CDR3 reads CASSPGTGRWNTGELFF. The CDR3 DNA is TGTGCCAGCAGCCCTGGGACTGGAAGGTGGAACACCGGGGAGCTGTTTTTT.

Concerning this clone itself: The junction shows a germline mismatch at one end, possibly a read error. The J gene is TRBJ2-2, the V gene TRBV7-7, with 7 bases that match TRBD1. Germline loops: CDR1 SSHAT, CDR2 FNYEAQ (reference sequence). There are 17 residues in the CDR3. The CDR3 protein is CASSLAGAGGSTGELFF. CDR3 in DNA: TGTGCTAGCAGCTTAGCTGGGGCAGGGGGATCAACCGGGGAGCTGTTTTTT.

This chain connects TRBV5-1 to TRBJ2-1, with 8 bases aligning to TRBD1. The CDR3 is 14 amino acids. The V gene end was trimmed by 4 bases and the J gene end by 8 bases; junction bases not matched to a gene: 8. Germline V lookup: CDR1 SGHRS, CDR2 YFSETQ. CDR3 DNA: TGCGCCAGCAGCCCACGACAGGGGCGCGATGAGCAGTTCTTC. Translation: CASSPRQGRDEQFF. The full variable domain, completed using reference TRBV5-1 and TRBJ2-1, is KAGVTQTPRYLIKTRGQQVTLSCSPISGHRSVSWYQQTPGQGLQFLFEYFSETQRNKGNFPGRFSGRQFSNSRSEMNVSTLELGDSALYLCASSPRQGRDEQFFGPGTRLTVL.

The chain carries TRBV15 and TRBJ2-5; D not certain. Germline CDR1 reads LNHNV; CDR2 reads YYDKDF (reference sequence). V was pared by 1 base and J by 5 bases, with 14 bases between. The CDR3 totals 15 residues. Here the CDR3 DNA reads TGTGCCACCAGCAGAGGTAGTACAATGGAGGAGACCCAGTACTTC. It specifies CATSRGSTMEETQYF.

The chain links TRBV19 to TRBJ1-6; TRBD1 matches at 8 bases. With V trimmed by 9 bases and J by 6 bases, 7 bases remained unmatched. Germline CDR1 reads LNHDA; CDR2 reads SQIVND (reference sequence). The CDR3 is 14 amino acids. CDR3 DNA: TGTGCCAGCGTCCTCACAGGGGGTAATTCACCCCTCCACTTT. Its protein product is CASVLTGGNSPLHF.

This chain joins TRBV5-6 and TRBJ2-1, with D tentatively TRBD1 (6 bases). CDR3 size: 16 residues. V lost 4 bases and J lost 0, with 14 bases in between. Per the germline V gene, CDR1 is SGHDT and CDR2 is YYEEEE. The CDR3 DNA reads TGTGCCAGCAGCAACCTCGACAGGTACTCCTACAATGAGCAGTTCTTC. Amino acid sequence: CASSNLDRYSYNEQFF.

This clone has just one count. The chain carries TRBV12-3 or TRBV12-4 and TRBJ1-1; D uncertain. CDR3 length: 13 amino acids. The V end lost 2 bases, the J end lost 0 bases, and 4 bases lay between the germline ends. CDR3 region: CASSLNLNTEAFF. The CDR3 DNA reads TGTGCCAGCAGTTTAAACTTGAACACTGAAGCTTTCTTT.

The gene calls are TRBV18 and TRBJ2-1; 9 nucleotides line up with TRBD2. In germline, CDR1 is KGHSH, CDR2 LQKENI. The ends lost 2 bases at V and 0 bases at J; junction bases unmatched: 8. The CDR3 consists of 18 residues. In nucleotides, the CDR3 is TGTGCCAGCTCACCAGAGGGAACTAGCGGGTACTCCTACAATGAGCAGTTCTTC. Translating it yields CASSPEGTSGYSYNEQFF.

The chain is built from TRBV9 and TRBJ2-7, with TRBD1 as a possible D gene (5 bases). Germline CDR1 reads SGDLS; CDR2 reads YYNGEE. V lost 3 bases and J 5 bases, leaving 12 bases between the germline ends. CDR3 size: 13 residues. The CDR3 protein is CASSGQMPDEQYF. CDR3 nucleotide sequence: TGTGCCAGCAGCGGACAGATGCCTGACGAGCAGTACTTC.

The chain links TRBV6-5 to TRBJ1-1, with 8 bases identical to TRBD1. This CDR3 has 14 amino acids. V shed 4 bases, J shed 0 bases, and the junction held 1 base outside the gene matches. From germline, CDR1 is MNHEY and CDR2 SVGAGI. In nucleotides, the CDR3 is TGTGCCAGCAGTTCGGGACAGGTGAACACTGAAGCTTTCTTT. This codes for CASSSGQVNTEAFF.

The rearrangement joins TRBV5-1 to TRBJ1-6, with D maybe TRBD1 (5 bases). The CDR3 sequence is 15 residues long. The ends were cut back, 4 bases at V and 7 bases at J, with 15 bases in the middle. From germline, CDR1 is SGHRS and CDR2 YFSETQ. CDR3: CASSPTGRGNSPLHF. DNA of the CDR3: TGCGCCAGCAGCCCTACAGGTCGCGGCAATTCACCCCTCCACTTT.

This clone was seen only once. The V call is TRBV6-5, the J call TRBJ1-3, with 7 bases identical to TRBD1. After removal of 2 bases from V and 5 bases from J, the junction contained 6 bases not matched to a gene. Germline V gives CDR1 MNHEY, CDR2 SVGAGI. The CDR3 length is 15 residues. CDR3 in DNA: TGTGCCAGCAGTTACCCCGGGACAGCGAGAAACACCATATATTTT. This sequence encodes CASSYPGTARNTIYF.

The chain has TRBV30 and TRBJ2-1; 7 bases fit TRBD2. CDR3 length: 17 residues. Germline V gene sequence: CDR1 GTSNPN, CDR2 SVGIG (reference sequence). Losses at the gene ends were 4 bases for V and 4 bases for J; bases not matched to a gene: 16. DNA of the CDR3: TGTGCCTGGAACCCCGCAAAAGTAGCGGGTGGGTACAATGAGCAGTTCTTC. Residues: CAWNPAKVAGGYNEQFF.

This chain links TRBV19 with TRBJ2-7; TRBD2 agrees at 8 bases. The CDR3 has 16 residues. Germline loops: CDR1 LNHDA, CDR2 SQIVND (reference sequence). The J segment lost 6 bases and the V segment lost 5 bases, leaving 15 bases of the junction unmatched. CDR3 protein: CASSPAGGLLFCEQYF. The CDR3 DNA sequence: TGTGCCAGTAGTCCCGCGGGGGGACTCCTTTTCTGCGAGCAGTACTTC.

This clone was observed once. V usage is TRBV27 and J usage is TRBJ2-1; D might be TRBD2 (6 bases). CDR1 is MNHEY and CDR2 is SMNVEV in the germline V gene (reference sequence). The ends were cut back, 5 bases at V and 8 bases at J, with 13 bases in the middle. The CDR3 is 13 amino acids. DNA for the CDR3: TGTGCCAGCAGTGGGGGGTTATACGATGAGCAGTTCTTC. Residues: CASSGGLYDEQFF.

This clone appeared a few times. The CDR3 DNA reads TGTGCCAGCAGCCCCCAACCGGGGAACAATGAGCAGTTCTTC. Its protein product is CASSPQPGNNEQFF. The V call is TRBV3-1 (or the pseudogene TRBV3-2), the J call TRBJ2-1; possibly TRBD2 for D (5 bases). This CDR3 contains 14 residues. Trimming took 4 bases from V and 5 from J, leaving 12 bases between them. Germline V CDR1 and CDR2: LGHDT, YNNKEL (reference sequence).

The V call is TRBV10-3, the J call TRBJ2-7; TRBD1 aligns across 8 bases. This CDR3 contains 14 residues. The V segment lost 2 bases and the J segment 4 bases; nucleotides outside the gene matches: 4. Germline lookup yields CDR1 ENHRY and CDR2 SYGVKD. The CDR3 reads CAISEDRGKYEQYF. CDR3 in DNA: TGTGCCATCAGTGAGGACAGGGGCAAGTACGAGCAGTACTTC.

The CDR3, as DNA: TGTGCCAGCAGCTTGGACACCCGTGATACGCAGTATTTT. Amino acid sequence: CASSLDTRDTQYF. The chain carries TRBV5-4 and TRBJ2-3, with D unclear. Germline CDR1 is SGHNT and CDR2 is YYREEE (reference sequence). V lost 0 bases and J 6 bases, leaving 8 bases between the germline ends. The CDR3 is 13 amino acids.

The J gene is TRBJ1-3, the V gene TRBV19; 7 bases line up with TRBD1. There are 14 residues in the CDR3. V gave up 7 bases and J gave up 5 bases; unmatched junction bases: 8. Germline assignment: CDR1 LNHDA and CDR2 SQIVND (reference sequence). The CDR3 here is CASKGTGARNTIYF. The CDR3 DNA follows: TGTGCCAGTAAGGGTACAGGGGCAAGAAACACCATATATTTT.

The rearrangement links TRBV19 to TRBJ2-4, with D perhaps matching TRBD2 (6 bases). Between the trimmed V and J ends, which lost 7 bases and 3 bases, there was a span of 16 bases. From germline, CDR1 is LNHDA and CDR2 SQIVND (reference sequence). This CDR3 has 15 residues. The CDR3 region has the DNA TGTGCCAGTAATTTAGGAGGGACCCTCAAAAACATTCAGTACTTC. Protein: CASNLGGTLKNIQYF.

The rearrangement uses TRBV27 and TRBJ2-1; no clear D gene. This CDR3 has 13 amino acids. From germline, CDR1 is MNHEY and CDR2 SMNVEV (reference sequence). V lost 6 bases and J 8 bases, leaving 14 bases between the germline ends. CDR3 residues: CASSSRSEDEQFF. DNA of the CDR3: TGTGCCAGCAGCTCTCGATCTGAGGATGAGCAGTTCTTC.

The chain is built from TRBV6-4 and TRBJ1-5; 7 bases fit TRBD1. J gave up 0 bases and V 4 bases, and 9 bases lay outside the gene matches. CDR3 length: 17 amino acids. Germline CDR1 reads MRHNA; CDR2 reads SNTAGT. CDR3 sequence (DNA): TGTGCCAGCAGTGCCGGGGACAGCCCATATAGCAATCAGCCCCAGCATTTT. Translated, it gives CASSAGDSPYSNQPQHF.

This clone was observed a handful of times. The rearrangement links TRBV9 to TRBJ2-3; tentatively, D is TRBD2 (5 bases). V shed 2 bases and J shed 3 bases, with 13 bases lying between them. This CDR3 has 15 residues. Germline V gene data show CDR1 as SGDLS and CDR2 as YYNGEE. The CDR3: CASSVLSGETDTQYF. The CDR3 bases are TGTGCCAGCAGCGTCTTAAGTGGGGAGACAGATACGCAGTATTTT.

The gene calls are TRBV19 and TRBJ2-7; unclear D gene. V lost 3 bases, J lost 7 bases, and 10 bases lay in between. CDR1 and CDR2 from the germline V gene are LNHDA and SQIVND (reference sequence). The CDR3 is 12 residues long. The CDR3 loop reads CASSIPAGEQYF. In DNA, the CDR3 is TGTGCCAGTAGTATCCCCGCAGGAGAGCAGTACTTC.